This TCR beta chain stems from a study of regulatory T cells in long-lasting Graves disease. This clonotype was observed a few times. Antigen: not known. As for time point: newly diagnosed GD, antithyroid drugs for less than 3 months. From PBMCs, RNA was extracted and then used to make the TCR library. The patients were enrolled through endocrinology in Xi'an, China. Combining iRepertoire HTBI primers with Arm-PCR of CDR3 regions, the authors built TCR beta libraries. TCRdb ran MiXCR on the multiplex PCR reads and lists one entry per CDR3 protein. The sample consists of a few hundred thousand distinct CDR3 sequences, approximately 10% of them appearing once. Study results and limitations: Persistent disease favored TRBV28, TRBJ1-2 and TRBJ2-5.

V was trimmed by 4 bases and J by 1 base, leaving 11 bases between them. There are 13 residues in the CDR3. CDR1 is SQVTM, CDR2 ANQGSEA, per germline. This sample also belongs to another study, concerning T cells in Graves' hyperthyroidism and ophthalmopathy. That source notes: Patients were aged 18 to 65, had disease duration under 2 months, and had newly diagnosed hyperthyroidism. Ophthalmopathy was separated from stable hyperthyroidism by a 13 V-J model.

The clonotype was recovered from a woman under 30 with Graves disease. The sequenced sample was peripheral blood mononuclear cells (PBMCs), obtained at new diagnosis, from a patient treated with antithyroid drugs. J is TRBJ2-7 and V is TRBV29-1, with D perhaps matching TRBD1 (6 bases). The CDR3 DNA reads TGCAGCGTTGTGGGCAGGGGATCCTACGAGCAGTACTTC. It specifies CSVVGRGSYEQYF.